Below, 20 T cell receptor beta chains from the same sample are listed, as sequenced in a study of regulatory T cells in long-lasting Graves disease. Assembly of TCR beta libraries relied on iRepertoire HTBI primers together with Arm-PCR of CDR3 regions. TCRdb analysed the multiplex PCR reads with MiXCR anew, one entry per CDR3 protein. The sample lists 550,000 to 700,000 distinct CDR3 sequences, about 16% seen once, with approximately 12% in the top ten. Time point indicated: newly diagnosed GD, antithyroid drugs for less than 3 months. Scientists built the TCR library using RNA that was extracted from PBMCs. This sample was also put to use in a study of T cells in Graves' hyperthyroidism and ophthalmopathy.

Sequenced material: peripheral blood mononuclear cells (PBMCs), taken at new diagnosis, from a patient treated with antithyroid drugs. These receptors all come from a man between 18 and 35 years old with Graves disease.

This clonotype was observed many times. V gene TRBV11-2 combines with J gene TRBJ1-1; the D gene is possibly TRBD1 (5 bases). V was clipped by 7 bases and J by 1 base, with 16 bases between them. Per germline, CDR1 SGHAT and CDR2 FQNNGV. CDR3 length equals 15 residues. CDR3: CASIIAAGTNTEAFF. The CDR3 coding sequence is TGTGCCAGCATTATAGCGGCAGGGACGAACACTGAAGCTTTCTTT.

This chain uses TRBV20-1 with TRBJ2-3; D is possibly TRBD1 or TRBD2 (6 bases each). The germline gives CDR1 DFQATT, CDR2 SNEGSKA (reference sequence). The CDR3 spans 14 residues. The CDR3 spells CSSHTGPGGDTQYF. In DNA, the CDR3 is TGCAGCTCTCACACGGGACCCGGGGGCGATACGCAGTATTTT.

The V call is TRBV5-6, the J call TRBJ1-4; D possibly corresponds to TRBD1 (5 bases). Germline CDR1 is SGHDT and CDR2 is YYEEEE. The length of the CDR3 is 15 residues. V shed 4 bases and J shed 3 bases, with 13 bases lying between them. DNA for the CDR3: TGTGCCAGCAGCGCTGGGGGATCTCCTAATGAAAAACTGTTTTTT. The encoded protein is CASSAGGSPNEKLFF.

This clonotype was counted at least ten times. The chain is built from TRBV30 and TRBJ1-2, with D unclear. Germline V gene lookup returns CDR1 GTSNPN and CDR2 SVGIG (reference sequence). Trimming took off 4 bases at V and 7 bases at J, with 16 bases between the two ends. There are 13 residues in the CDR3. CDR3 amino acids: CAWNPRRVAGYTF. CDR3 nucleotides: TGTGCCTGGAACCCTCGAAGGGTTGCTGGCTACACCTTC.

This clonotype was observed a handful of times. CDR3 DNA: TGCAGCGTTGGCCCCAATCAGCCCCAGCATTTT. Translated, it gives CSVGPNQPQHF. The chain is built from TRBV29-1 and TRBJ1-5; no reliable D call. Trimming cost V 4 bases and J 3 bases, with 4 bases left between them. The CDR3 is 11 residues long. Germline loops: CDR1 SQVTM, CDR2 ANQGSEA.

This clonotype was recorded at least ten times. V and J are TRBV12-3 or TRBV12-4 and TRBJ2-1, with D maybe TRBD2 (9 bases). The germline V and J ends were trimmed by 8 bases and 7 bases, with 30 bases remaining between them. The CDR3 length is 18 residues. The CDR3 DNA follows: TGTGCCAGCGGGGCCCGACAGGGGAAGGGTAGCGGGAGTAATGAGCAGTTCTTC. Its protein product is CASGARQGKGSGSNEQFF.

J is TRBJ2-7 and V is TRBV29-1; 14 bases agree with TRBD2. V gave up 4 bases and J gave up 5 bases; unmatched junction bases: 16. The length of the CDR3 is 18 residues. The V gene's germline CDR1 is SQVTM and CDR2 ANQGSEA. This CDR3 is CSVAGGARLAGGPHEQYF. CDR3 DNA: TGCAGCGTTGCCGGGGGGGCGCGACTAGCGGGAGGGCCGCACGAGCAGTACTTC.

The chain has TRBV11-2 and TRBJ2-3; D might be TRBD2 (6 bases). The V gene lost 2 bases and the J gene lost 0 bases, with 15 bases spanning the gap. Germline V gene data show CDR1 as SGHAT and CDR2 as FQNNGV. The CDR3 covers 17 residues. CDR3 residues: CASSLSVSGSSTDTQYF. DNA of the CDR3: TGTGCCAGCAGCTTAAGCGTTAGCGGTAGCAGCACAGATACGCAGTATTTT.

V gene TRBV29-1 combines with J gene TRBJ2-7; 10 positions match TRBD2. The V gene's germline CDR1 is SQVTM and CDR2 ANQGSEA. This CDR3 has 20 amino acids. The trim removed 0 bases at V and 0 bases at J, leaving 17 bases unmatched. The CDR3 coding sequence is TGCAGCGTTGAAGATCTGGCAGGGAATTTTAGCGGGGGGAGCTCCTACGAGCAGTACTTC. Amino acid sequence: CSVEDLAGNFSGGSSYEQYF.

This clonotype has just a few counts. V and J are TRBV5-1 and TRBJ2-5; D might be TRBD1 (6 bases). Germline V gene lookup returns CDR1 SGHRS and CDR2 YFSETQ. The CDR3 has 14 amino acids. Trimming took off 3 bases at V and 1 base at J, with 10 bases between the two ends. Here the CDR3 DNA reads TGCGCCAGCAGCTGGGGGCTACCCCAAGAGACCCAGTACTTC. This gives the protein CASSWGLPQETQYF.

This clonotype was counted many times. This chain links TRBV6-1 with TRBJ2-3, with a tentative D call TRBD1 (6 bases). CDR3 length: 13 residues. Per the germline V gene, CDR1 is MNHNS and CDR2 is SASEGT. CDR3 bases: TGTGTATCAGGGGAGAGACCCACAGATACGCAGTATTTT. It translates to CVSGERPTDTQYF.

The chain couples TRBV5-1 to TRBJ2-7; perhaps D is TRBD1 or TRBD2 (5 bases each). The CDR3 runs to 14 residues. Germline CDR1 SGHRS, CDR2 YFSETQ. The ends were cut back, 9 bases at V and 2 bases at J, with 18 bases in the middle. The CDR3 DNA reads TGCGCCACCCCGGGACCGAAGGGAACCTACGAGCAGTACTTC. As protein: CATPGPKGTYEQYF.

This clonotype was counted only a few times. The chain combines TRBV5-8 with TRBJ1-2; D ambiguous. This CDR3 contains 11 residues. Germline assignment: CDR1 SGHTS and CDR2 YDEGEE. V lost 7 bases to trimming and J lost 5 bases, with 9 bases between them. CDR3 residues: CASHRAYGYTF. In DNA form, the CDR3 reads TGTGCCAGCCATCGGGCTTATGGCTACACCTTC. Supplemented by reference TRBV5-8 and TRBJ1-2, the full variable domain reads EAGVTQSPTHLIKTRGQQATLRCSPISGHTSVYWYQQALGLGLQFLLWYDEGEERNRGNFPPRFSGRQFPNYSSELNVNALELEDSALYLCASHRAYGYTFGSGTRLTVV.

The sample holds a few counts of this clonotype. The chain carries TRBV3-1 and TRBJ2-7; TRBD1 agrees at 11 bases. The V and J ends lost 1 base and 3 bases, in that order; junction bases with no gene match: 5. CDR1 and CDR2 from the germline V gene are LGHDT and YNNKEL (reference sequence). The CDR3 contains 16 residues. The CDR3 loop reads CASSQAPGQGVYEQYF. The CDR3 DNA reads as TGTGCCAGCAGCCAAGCGCCGGGACAGGGGGTCTACGAGCAGTACTTC.

The V and J genes are TRBV29-1 and TRBJ2-2; 10 bases are shared with TRBD1. The CDR3 loop spans 14 amino acids. Trimming cost V 8 bases and J 5 bases; bases outside gene matches: 8. Looked up from germline, CDR1 is SQVTM and CDR2 is ANQGSEA. The CDR3, as DNA: TGCAGCCCAAAACCGGGACAGGGGACCGGGGAGCTGTTTTTT. Translating gives CSPKPGQGTGELFF.

Ten or more counts support this clonotype. The V gene is TRBV7-8, the J gene TRBJ1-5; D is undetermined. This CDR3 is built from 14 residues. Trimming removed 5 bases at V and 3 bases at J, with 11 bases between. CDR1 and CDR2 from the germline V gene are SGHVS and FQNEAQ. CDR3 loop: CASSRLRDNQPQHF. CDR3 DNA: TGTGCCAGCAGCCGCCTTCGGGACAATCAGCCCCAGCATTTT. The full variable domain, rest sourced from reference TRBV7-8 and TRBJ1-5, is GAGVSQSPRYKVAKRGQDVALRCDPISGHVSLFWYQQALGQGPEFLTYFQNEAQLDKSGLPSDRFFAERPEGSVSTLKIQRTQQEDSAVYLCASSRLRDNQPQHFGDGTRLSIL.

This clonotype turned up a few times. DNA of the CDR3: TGTGCCATCAGGGACGTAGGTGAAAAACTGTTTTTT. Its translation: CAIRDVGEKLFF. This rearrangement joins TRBV10-3 to TRBJ1-4, with unresolved D. Trimming took 6 bases from V and 7 from J, leaving 9 bases between them. CDR3 length: 12 residues. Germline assignment: CDR1 ENHRY and CDR2 SYGVKD.

This clonotype occurred many times. The germline gene is not matched at one end of the junction; a read error may be the cause. The chain uses TRBV5-1 and TRBJ1-1; 7 bases agree with TRBD1. CDR1 is SGHRS, CDR2 YFSETQ, per germline. The CDR3 length is 16 residues. CDR3 region: CASSFPDRDSNTEAFF. CDR3 DNA: TGTGCCAGCAGCTTCCCGGATCGGGACAGCAACACTGAAGCTTTCTTT.

With regard to this clonotype: Possible read error: a much larger clone is one base away. The chain recombines TRBV7-9 with TRBJ2-2; D not resolved. This CDR3 comprises 14 residues. Germline assignment: CDR1 SEHNR and CDR2 FQNEAQ (reference sequence). The CDR3 region is CAGSSQGHTGELFF. The CDR3 DNA reads TGTGCCGGCAGCTCCCAAGGGCACACCGGGGAGCTGTTTTTT.

This clonotype was seen a few times. The rearrangement uses TRBV5-1 and TRBJ1-4; 11 nucleotides match TRBD1. The V segment lost 4 bases and the J segment 3 bases; nucleotides outside the gene matches: 14. The CDR3 length is 19 residues. The germline gives CDR1 SGHRS, CDR2 YFSETQ. The CDR3 here is CASSTLPGQGGLANEKLFF. The CDR3 DNA reads TGCGCCAGCAGCACTCTTCCGGGACAGGGGGGCCTGGCTAATGAAAAACTGTTTTTT.